Listed below are T cell receptor beta chains from one sample, sequenced in a study of OX40 agonist ivuxolimab in advanced cancers. Sequenced by immunoSEQ multiplex PCR; TCRdb stores in-frame clones only, minus some. In the table there are tens of thousands of clones, about 85% of which are singletons. The source was CD4+ or CD8+ T cells sorted from blood, collected in a trial of the OX40 agonist ivuxolimab. The receptors here all came from an adult with an advanced solid tumor such as melanoma, head and neck, liver or kidney cancer. Both conserved end residues are part of each CDR3. D genes are given only for firm matches. The size field is filled for only some rows; it gives once, few, many or a size class.

>TRBJ1-1|.|TRBV27|.
CASSSPGLKSAFF
TGTGCCAGCAGTTCCCCGGGGTTGAAGTCGGCTTTCTTT
>TRBJ2-5|.|TRBV18|TRBD1
CASSSSQGVETQYF
TGTGCCAGCTCGTCCTCACAGGGGGTGGAGACCCAGTACTTC
>TRBJ2-7|.|TRBV13|TRBD2
CASRKLAGGRSYEQYF
TGTGCCAGCAGAAAACTAGCGGGAGGGAGATCCTACGAGCAGTACTTC
>TRBJ2-7|once|TRBV28|.
CASSAGTTYEQYF
TGTGCCAGCAGTGCGGGGACCACCTACGAGCAGTACTTC
>TRBJ1-4|.|TRBV27|.
CASSLRLNPTSREKLFF
TGTGCCAGCAGTCTCAGACTTAATCCTACCAGCCGGGAAAAACTGTTTTTT
>TRBJ1-4|medium-sized|TRBV28|.
CASSWGERTRDEKLFF
TGTGCCAGCAGTTGGGGGGAGCGAACTCGTGATGAAAAACTGTTTTTT
>TRBJ1-2|.|TRBV12-5|.
CASGLENPRNYGYTF
TGTGCTAGTGGTTTGGAGAATCCCCGTAACTATGGCTACACCTTC
>TRBJ2-5|.|TRBV5-1|TRBD1
CASSLGQGRETQYF
TGCGCCAGCAGCTTGGGACAGGGAAGAGAGACCCAGTACTTC
>TRBJ2-3|once|TRBV29-1|TRBD2
CSVSPLAGVADTQYF
TGCAGCGTCTCCCCCCTAGCGGGAGTAGCAGATACGCAGTATTTT
>TRBJ2-7|few|TRBV5-1|.
CASSLAGDSSYEQYF
TGCGCCAGCAGCTTGGCGGGGGACAGCTCCTACGAGCAGTACTTC
>TRBJ2-7|.|TRBV11-2|.
CASSPHSYEQYF
TGTGCCAGCAGCCCCCACTCCTACGAGCAGTACTTC
>TRBJ1-2|.|TRBV6-5|.
CASTQMTGLDSGYTF
TGTGCCAGCACCCAAATGACAGGCCTTGACTCTGGCTACACCTTC
>TRBJ1-2|few|TRBV30|.
CAWGRLGGYTF
TGTGCCTGGGGGAGGTTGGGTGGCTACACCTTC
>TRBJ1-3|.|TRBV5-6|.
CASTDRRASGNTIYF
TGTGCCAGCACCGACAGAAGGGCCTCTGGGAACACCATATATTTT
>TRBJ2-1|.|TRBV30|TRBD1
CAWSSLTGKSYNEQFF
TGTGCCTGGAGCAGCTTGACAGGGAAGTCCTACAATGAGCAGTTCTTC
>TRBJ1-4|once|TRBV27|.
CASSFGIRYEKLFF
TGTGCCAGCAGTTTTGGGATTCGCTATGAAAAACTGTTTTTT
>TRBJ1-1|.|TRBV28|TRBD1
CASSLQGGFGEAFF
TGTGCCAGCAGTTTGCAGGGGGGGTTCGGGGAAGCTTTCTTT
>TRBJ1-6|.|TRBV5-6|.
CASSLNNSPLHF
TGTGCCAGCAGCTTGAATAATTCACCCCTCCACTTT
>TRBJ2-2|once|TRBV5-4|TRBD2
CASSRGLAVGTGELFF
TGTGCCAGCAGCCGGGGACTAGCGGTGGGGACCGGGGAGCTGTTTTTT
>TRBJ1-1|.|TRBV5-6|TRBD1
CASSLARTGNTEAFF
TGTGCCAGCAGCTTGGCGCGGACAGGGAACACTGAAGCTTTCTTT